A single sample gave rise to the 32 T cell receptor beta chains below, sequenced in a study of T-cell memory formation after mild COVID-19. In TCRdb, the 5' RACE reads were re-called with MiXCR into one record per CDR3 protein. The sample records about 190,000 distinct CDR3 sequences, around 20% being singletons. Sequences were obtained from PBMCs or a T cell subset sorted from them (not recorded which). Receptors were obtained from an adult woman who had mild COVID-19 (a few samples of this study predate the infection). Cell type and time point are not known.

The chain links TRBV12-3 or TRBV12-4 to TRBJ2-5; D is unclear. This CDR3 has 11 residues. With 6 bases removed from V and 5 bases from J, the gap between germline ends came to 7 bases. The CDR3 sequence: CASRRTETQYF. CDR3 bases: TGTGCCAGCAGGCGTACGGAGACCCAGTACTTC.

This clonotype was counted at least ten times. V is TRBV2 and J is TRBJ2-5, with 10 bases identical to TRBD1. This CDR3 region has 15 residues. Germline CDR1 SNHLY, CDR2 FYNNEI. Unmatched junction bases numbered 4, after V lost 4 bases and J lost 2 bases. CDR3 protein: CASSADRGLQETQYF. In DNA, the CDR3 is TGTGCCAGCAGTGCTGACAGGGGGCTGCAAGAGACCCAGTACTTC.

This rearrangement joins TRBV6-2 or TRBV6-3 to TRBJ1-1; D call uncertain. The germline V and J ends were trimmed by 9 bases and 5 bases, with 19 bases remaining between them. Germline assignment: CDR1 MNHEY and CDR2 SVGEGT. The CDR3 runs to 14 residues. CDR3 in DNA: TGTGCCAGTAAAGACGGGAAACACTTTACTGAAGCTTTCTTT. This translates into CASKDGKHFTEAFF.

This clonotype appeared a few times. This chain connects TRBV4-1 to TRBJ2-2; D perhaps matches TRBD2 (5 bases). The CDR3 loop spans 15 amino acids. The germline V gene has CDR1 MGHRA and CDR2 YSYEKL. The V and J ends lost 0 bases and 8 bases respectively, with 13 bases between them. In DNA form, the CDR3 reads TGCGCCAGCAGCCAAGAAGGAGGCGGAGGTGGGGAGCTGTTTTTT. This gives the protein CASSQEGGGGGELFF.

The chain employs TRBV12-3 or TRBV12-4 and TRBJ2-7; D is unresolved. This CDR3 comprises 14 residues. V was trimmed by 4 bases and J by 0 bases, leaving 10 bases between them. The CDR3 DNA sequence: TGTGCCAGCAGTTCGAGGAGAAGCTCCTACGAGCAGTACTTC. This translates into CASSSRRSSYEQYF.

This clonotype was counted a few times. This chain uses TRBV6-4 with TRBJ2-3, with 8 bases lining up with TRBD1. The CDR3 consists of 14 residues. V shed 4 bases, J shed 5 bases, and the junction held 5 bases outside the gene matches. Germline-derived CDR1 and CDR2 are MRHNA and SNTAGT. CDR3 in amino acids: CASSAQGAGDTQYF. As DNA, the CDR3 is TGTGCCAGCAGTGCCCAGGGGGCAGGAGATACGCAGTATTTT.

Notes on this clonotype: A read error is possible here, since a much larger clone lies one base away. J is TRBJ2-3 and V is TRBV20-1; a possible D gene is TRBD2 (6 bases). Per the germline V gene, CDR1 is DFQATT and CDR2 is SNEGSKA (reference sequence). This CDR3 region has 15 residues. CDR3 coding DNA: TGCAGTGCTATGGCGGGAACGGCTGGCACAGGTACGCAGTATTTT. Its translation is CSAMAGTAGTGTQYF.

This clonotype has more than one count but fewer than ten. The chain is built from TRBV12-3 or TRBV12-4 and TRBJ1-6; D remains ambiguous. Trimming took 6 bases from V and 0 from J, leaving 9 bases between them. The CDR3 is 15 amino acids. The CDR3 sequence is CASRRADSYNSPLHF. The CDR3 DNA reads as TGTGCCAGCAGAAGGGCAGACTCCTATAATTCACCCCTCCACTTT.

The chain carries TRBV29-1 and TRBJ2-1; possible D gene TRBD2, 5 bases. From germline, CDR1 is SQVTM and CDR2 ANQGSEA. The CDR3 has 15 residues. Trimming stripped 0 bases from V and 5 bases from J, with 14 bases between. Written as DNA, the CDR3 is TGCAGCGTTGAAGAACGGACGGAGCGGCACAATGAGCAGTTCTTC. Translation gives CSVEERTERHNEQFF.

This clonotype was seen a handful of times. V and J are TRBV27 and TRBJ2-7; TRBD1 matches at 9 bases. CDR1 is MNHEY and CDR2 is SMNVEV in the germline V gene (reference sequence). CDR3 length: 18 residues. The V segment lost 0 bases and the J segment 2 bases; nucleotides outside the gene matches: 11. The CDR3 here is CASSLSQDRRDRAYEQYF. CDR3 coding DNA: TGTGCCAGCAGTTTATCGCAGGACAGAAGGGACAGGGCCTACGAGCAGTACTTC.

This clonotype has just a few counts. The gene calls are TRBV9 and TRBJ1-2; unclear D gene. Germline V gives CDR1 SGDLS, CDR2 YYNGEE. Trimming cost V 3 bases and J 2 bases, with 14 bases left between them. This CDR3 spans 15 amino acids. CDR3 in amino acids: CASSASGLKNYGYTF. CDR3 in DNA: TGTGCCAGCAGCGCCAGCGGGCTAAAGAACTATGGCTACACCTTC.

This rearrangement joins TRBV4-2 to TRBJ2-1; D gene ambiguous. Germline V gives CDR1 LGHNA, CDR2 YNFKEQ. The CDR3 has 14 amino acids. Trimming took off 2 bases at V and 7 bases at J, with 12 bases between the two ends. The CDR3 reads CASSQSGTGNEQFF. In DNA form, the CDR3 reads TGTGCCAGCAGCCAATCGGGTACGGGTAATGAGCAGTTCTTC.

This clonotype was seen a handful of times. The V call is TRBV24-1, the J call TRBJ1-1; the D gene is possibly TRBD1 (6 bases). Germline loops: CDR1 KGHDR, CDR2 SFDVKD. The CDR3 runs to 14 residues. V was trimmed by 0 bases and J by 11 bases, leaving 15 bases between them. The CDR3 loop reads CATSDLQSRGGAFF. The CDR3 DNA is TGTGCCACCAGTGATTTGCAAAGCAGGGGTGGGGCTTTCTTT.

This clonotype was found a few times. This chain links TRBV7-2 with TRBJ1-6, with 8 bases that match TRBD1. After removal of 2 bases from V and 5 bases from J, the junction contained 8 bases not matched to a gene. The CDR3 loop spans 17 amino acids. Germline V gene sequence: CDR1 SGHTA, CDR2 FQGNSA. The DNA of the CDR3 is TGTGCCAGCAGCTTAATCGGGACAGGTGGTAATAATTCACCCCTCCACTTT. It is translated as CASSLIGTGGNNSPLHF.

This clonotype was found many times. The rearrangement uses TRBV12-3 or TRBV12-4 and TRBJ2-1; 10 bases agree with TRBD2. This CDR3 spans 17 amino acids. V gave up 5 bases and J gave up 3 bases; unmatched junction bases: 10. CDR3 DNA sequence: TGTGCCAGCAGTCCCCGGACTAGCGGAGGAAACTACAATGAGCAGTTCTTC. Translation: CASSPRTSGGNYNEQFF.

This clonotype has a handful of counts. The V call is TRBV7-8, the J call TRBJ2-1; TRBD2 agrees at 10 bases. The V and J ends lost 5 bases and 2 bases, in that order; junction bases with no gene match: 3. The CDR3 has 15 residues. Germline CDR1 SGHVS, CDR2 FQNEAQ. Here the CDR3 reads CASSTSGVTYNEQFF. In DNA, the CDR3 is TGTGCCAGCAGCACTAGCGGGGTAACCTACAATGAGCAGTTCTTC.

The V and J genes are TRBV7-9 and TRBJ2-5; 7 bases match TRBD1. V was pared by 5 bases and J by 3 bases, with 6 bases of the junction left unmatched. Germline V gene data show CDR1 as SEHNR and CDR2 as FQNEAQ (reference sequence). The CDR3 is 14 amino acids. The CDR3 spells CASSLGQRKETQYF. The CDR3 nucleotides are TGTGCCAGCAGCCTGGGACAGCGGAAAGAGACCCAGTACTTC.

This clonotype was seen a handful of times. The gene calls are TRBV29-1 and TRBJ2-1; 11 bases agree with TRBD2. The J segment lost 0 bases and the V segment lost 6 bases, leaving 13 bases of the junction unmatched. Germline CDR1 is SQVTM and CDR2 is ANQGSEA. The CDR3 totals 18 residues. The CDR3 here is CSVNLAGGFALSYNEQFF. The CDR3 DNA follows: TGCAGCGTAAATCTAGCGGGAGGTTTCGCGCTCTCCTACAATGAGCAGTTCTTC.

V gene TRBV12-3 or TRBV12-4 combines with J gene TRBJ2-1, with D possibly being TRBD2 (5 bases). This CDR3 has 15 amino acids. Trimming removed 2 bases at V and 7 bases at J, with 15 bases between. DNA of the CDR3: TGTGCCAGCAGTTTACCTAGGAGGCTTGGGAATGAGCAGTTCTTC. Translating it yields CASSLPRRLGNEQFF.

The chain carries TRBV12-3 or TRBV12-4 and TRBJ1-5, with D tentatively TRBD1 (5 bases). Trimming pared 3 bases from V and 0 bases from J, leaving 12 bases between. The CDR3 totals 16 residues. The CDR3 protein is CASSLGRQLSNQPQHF. Written as DNA, the CDR3 is TGTGCCAGCAGTTTGGGGCGACAGCTTAGCAATCAGCCCCAGCATTTT.

The rearrangement links TRBV20-1 to TRBJ2-5; possible D gene TRBD1, 6 bases. Germline V gene sequence: CDR1 DFQATT, CDR2 SNEGSKA (reference sequence). V shed 6 bases and J shed 5 bases, with 16 bases lying between them. CDR3 size: 13 residues. As DNA, the CDR3 is TGCAGTGCCACAGGGTTTTCCAGTGAGACCCAGTACTTC. This gives the protein CSATGFSSETQYF.

This clonotype has ten or more counts. The chain combines TRBV18 with TRBJ2-3; D unclear. The CDR3 spans 13 residues. CDR1 KGHSH and CDR2 LQKENI come from the germline V gene. V lost 3 bases and J lost 0, with 4 bases in between. The CDR3 sequence is CASSPESTDTQYF. For the CDR3, the DNA is TGTGCCAGCTCACCCGAGAGCACAGATACGCAGTATTTT.

V usage is TRBV5-1 and J usage is TRBJ2-2, with 12 positions matching TRBD2. V shed 8 bases, J shed 1 base, and the junction held 9 bases outside the gene matches. The germline gives CDR1 SGHRS, CDR2 YFSETQ. CDR3 length equals 17 residues. The CDR3, as DNA: TGCGCCAGTACCTCCGGGACTAGCGGGTGGAACACCGGGGAGCTGTTTTTT. Amino acid sequence: CASTSGTSGWNTGELFF.

The chain has TRBV20-1 and TRBJ2-1, with TRBD1 matching over 11 bases. Losses at the gene ends were 6 bases for V and 8 bases for J; bases not matched to a gene: 6. CDR1 is DFQATT and CDR2 is SNEGSKA in the germline V gene (reference sequence). The CDR3 is 13 residues long. CDR3 nucleotides: TGCAGTGCCTCCTGGACAGGGGGCCATGAGCAGTTCTTC. This codes for CSASWTGGHEQFF.

This clonotype was observed a handful of times. J is TRBJ2-1 and V is TRBV6-5; TRBD2 agrees at 7 bases. Trimming cost V 6 bases and J 5 bases; bases outside gene matches: 10. Looked up from germline, CDR1 is MNHEY and CDR2 is SVGAGI. The CDR3 consists of 15 residues. The CDR3 reads CASRGRRERHNEQFF. DNA for the CDR3: TGTGCCAGCAGGGGCCGGCGGGAGCGACACAATGAGCAGTTCTTC.

The table lists this clonotype with a few counts. The chain carries TRBV4-3 and TRBJ1-1; 8 nucleotides agree with TRBD1. V was clipped by 1 base and J by 0 bases; unmatched bases: 4. Germline CDR1 is LGHNA and CDR2 is YSLEER. The CDR3 is made up of 16 amino acids. The CDR3 nucleotides are TGCGCCAGCAGCCAAGCCCCGGACAGGGTGAACACTGAAGCTTTCTTT. Its protein is CASSQAPDRVNTEAFF.

This clonotype has a handful of counts. The gene calls are TRBV20-1 and TRBJ1-2; a weak D match, TRBD1 (5 bases). CDR3 length: 12 residues. CDR1 DFQATT and CDR2 SNEGSKA come from the germline V gene (reference sequence). Trimming left V 6 bases short and J 1 base short, with 9 bases between. The CDR3 DNA reads TGCAGTGCAGCAGACAGTAACTATGGCTACACCTTC. It specifies CSAADSNYGYTF.

This clonotype was picked up a small number of times. The chain joins TRBV6-5 to TRBJ2-3; the match to TRBD2 covers 9 bases. CDR3 length: 15 residues. Germline V gene sequence: CDR1 MNHEY, CDR2 SVGAGI. V lost 7 bases, J lost 3 bases, and 8 bases stayed unmatched. The CDR3 DNA reads TGTGCCAGCATGAGGAGCGGGGGGCGAACAGATACGCAGTATTTT. Protein product: CASMRSGGRTDTQYF.

The chain couples TRBV29-1 to TRBJ2-7; 7 nucleotides match TRBD1. Germline trimming cut 4 bases from V and 3 bases from J; bases unmatched to any gene: 6. The germline V gene has CDR1 SQVTM and CDR2 ANQGSEA. This CDR3 spans 13 amino acids. The DNA of the CDR3 is TGCAGCGTTGTCCCAGGGGGTTACTACGAGCAGTACTTC. This codes for CSVVPGGYYEQYF.

This clonotype was counted only a few times. The chain joins TRBV3-1 to TRBJ2-5, with 9 bases lining up with TRBD2. With 6 bases clipped from V and 5 bases from J, the junction kept 7 bases outside the gene matches. This CDR3 spans 14 amino acids. CDR1 and CDR2 (germline): LGHDT, YNNKEL (reference sequence). CDR3 in amino acids: CASSPPTSGETQYF. In nucleotides, the CDR3 is TGTGCCAGCAGTCCGCCAACTAGCGGGGAGACCCAGTACTTC.

The chain recombines TRBV7-2 with TRBJ1-1; no clear D. V was clipped by 1 base and J by 3 bases, with 6 bases between them. This CDR3 spans 13 amino acids. Germline CDR1 reads SGHTA; CDR2 reads FQGNSA. The CDR3 reads CASSLGMYTEAFF. The CDR3 DNA sequence: TGTGCCAGCAGCTTAGGCATGTACACTGAAGCTTTCTTT.

In this sample, this clonotype turned up a few times. V is TRBV18 and J is TRBJ2-7; 10 bases fit TRBD1. The junction had 3 bases not matched to a gene; V was cut back by 1 base and J by 0 bases. This CDR3 comprises 16 residues. Germline CDR1 KGHSH, CDR2 LQKENI. The CDR3 spells CASSPRGQGTSYEQYF. The CDR3 coding sequence is TGTGCCAGCTCACCACGGGGACAGGGGACCTCCTACGAGCAGTACTTC. The full variable domain, completed using reference TRBV18 and TRBJ2-7, is NAGVMQNPRHLVRRRGQEARLRCSPMKGHSHVYWYRQLPEEGLKFMVYLQKENIIDESGMPKERFSAEFPKEGPSILRIQQVVRGDSAAYFCASSPRGQGTSYEQYFGPGTRLTVT.